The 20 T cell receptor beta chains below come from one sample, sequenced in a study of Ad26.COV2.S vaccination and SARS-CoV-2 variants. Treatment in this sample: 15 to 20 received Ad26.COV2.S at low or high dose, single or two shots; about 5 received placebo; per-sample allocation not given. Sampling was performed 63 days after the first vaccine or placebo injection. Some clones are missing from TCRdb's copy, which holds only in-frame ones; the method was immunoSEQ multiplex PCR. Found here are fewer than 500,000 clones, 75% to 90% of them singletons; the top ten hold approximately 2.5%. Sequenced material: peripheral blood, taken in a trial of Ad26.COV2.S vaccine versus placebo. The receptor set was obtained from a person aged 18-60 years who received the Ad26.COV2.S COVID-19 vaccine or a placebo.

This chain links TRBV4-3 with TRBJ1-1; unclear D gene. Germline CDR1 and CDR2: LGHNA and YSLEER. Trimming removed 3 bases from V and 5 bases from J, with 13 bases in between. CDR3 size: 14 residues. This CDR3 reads CASSHPGRGTEAFF. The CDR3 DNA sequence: TGCGCCAGCAGCCACCCCGGACGAGGGACTGAAGCTTTCTTT.

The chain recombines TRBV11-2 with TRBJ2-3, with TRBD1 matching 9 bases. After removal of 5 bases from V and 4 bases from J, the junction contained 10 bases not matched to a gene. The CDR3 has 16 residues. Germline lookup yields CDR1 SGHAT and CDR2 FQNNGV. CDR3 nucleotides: TGTGCCAGCAGCCCCTTGTACAGGGGGCAGGCAGATACGCAGTATTTT. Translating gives CASSPLYRGQADTQYF.

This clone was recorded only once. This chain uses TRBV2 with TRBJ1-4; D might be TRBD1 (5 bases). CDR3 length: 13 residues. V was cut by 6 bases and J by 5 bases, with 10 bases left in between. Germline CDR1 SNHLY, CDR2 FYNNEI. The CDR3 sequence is CASRRGVNEKLFF. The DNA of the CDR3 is TGTGCCAGCAGGCGGGGGGTCAATGAAAAACTGTTTTTT.

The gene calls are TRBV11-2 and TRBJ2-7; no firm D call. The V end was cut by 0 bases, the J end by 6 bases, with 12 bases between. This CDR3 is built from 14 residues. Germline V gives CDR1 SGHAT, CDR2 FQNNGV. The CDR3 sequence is CASSLDLGLIEQYF. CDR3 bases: TGTGCCAGCAGCTTAGATCTCGGCCTTATCGAGCAGTACTTC.

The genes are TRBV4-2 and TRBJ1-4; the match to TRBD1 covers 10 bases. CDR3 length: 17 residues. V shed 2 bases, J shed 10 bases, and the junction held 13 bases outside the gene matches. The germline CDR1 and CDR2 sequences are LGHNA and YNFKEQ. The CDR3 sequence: CASSQRYTGTGVGKLFF. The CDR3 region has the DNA TGTGCCAGCAGCCAAAGATATACCGGGACAGGGGTCGGAAAACTGTTTTTT.

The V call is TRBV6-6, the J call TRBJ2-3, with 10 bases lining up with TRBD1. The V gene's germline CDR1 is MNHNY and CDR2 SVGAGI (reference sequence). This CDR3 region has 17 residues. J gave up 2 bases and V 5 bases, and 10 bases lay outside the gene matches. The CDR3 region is CASSPTRTGGLTDTQYF. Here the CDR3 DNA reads TGTGCCAGCAGTCCGACTCGGACAGGGGGACTCACAGATACGCAGTATTTT.

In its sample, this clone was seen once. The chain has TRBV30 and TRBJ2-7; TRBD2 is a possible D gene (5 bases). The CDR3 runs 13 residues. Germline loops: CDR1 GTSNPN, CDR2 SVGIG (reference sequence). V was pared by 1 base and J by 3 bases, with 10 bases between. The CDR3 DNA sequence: TGTGCCTGGAGTGGGGCGGGTAGCTACGAGCAGTACTTC. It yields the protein CAWSGAGSYEQYF.

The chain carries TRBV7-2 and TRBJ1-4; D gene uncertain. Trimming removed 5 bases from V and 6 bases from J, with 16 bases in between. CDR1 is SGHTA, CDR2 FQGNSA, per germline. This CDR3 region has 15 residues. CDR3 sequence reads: CASSLQQLGYEKLFF. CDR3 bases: TGTGCCAGCAGCCTCCAGCAGTTGGGATATGAAAAACTGTTTTTT.

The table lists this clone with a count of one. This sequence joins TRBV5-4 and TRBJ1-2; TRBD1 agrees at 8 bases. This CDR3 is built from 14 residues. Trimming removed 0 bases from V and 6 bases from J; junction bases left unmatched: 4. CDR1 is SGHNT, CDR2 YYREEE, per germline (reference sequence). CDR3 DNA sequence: TGTGCCAGCAGCTTGGGCGGACAGGGTCATGGCTACACCTTC. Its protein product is CASSLGGQGHGYTF.

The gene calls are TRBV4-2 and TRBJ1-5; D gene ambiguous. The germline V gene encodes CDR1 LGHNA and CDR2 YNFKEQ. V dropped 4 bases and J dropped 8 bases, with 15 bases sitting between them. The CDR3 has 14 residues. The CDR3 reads CASSPQVGQEPQHF. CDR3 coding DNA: TGTGCCAGCAGCCCCCAGGTAGGGCAAGAGCCCCAGCATTTT.

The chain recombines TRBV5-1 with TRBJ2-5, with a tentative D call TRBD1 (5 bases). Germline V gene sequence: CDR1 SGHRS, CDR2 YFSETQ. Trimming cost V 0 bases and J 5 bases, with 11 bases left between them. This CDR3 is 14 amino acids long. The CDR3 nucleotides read TGCGCCAGCAGCTTGGCCGACAGTTATGAGACCCAGTACTTC. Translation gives CASSLADSYETQYF.

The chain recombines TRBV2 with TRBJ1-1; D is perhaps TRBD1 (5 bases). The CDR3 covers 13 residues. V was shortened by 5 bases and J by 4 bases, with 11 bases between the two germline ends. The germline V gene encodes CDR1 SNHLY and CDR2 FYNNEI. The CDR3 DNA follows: TGTGCCAGCAGTACGGGGGGGGGCACTGAAGCTTTCTTT. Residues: CASSTGGGTEAFF.

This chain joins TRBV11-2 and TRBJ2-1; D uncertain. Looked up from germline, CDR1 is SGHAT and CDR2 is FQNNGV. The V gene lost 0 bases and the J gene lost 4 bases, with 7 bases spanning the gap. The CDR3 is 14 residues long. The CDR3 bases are TGTGCCAGCAGCTTAGATCCCGGGTACAATGAGCAGTTCTTC. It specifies CASSLDPGYNEQFF.

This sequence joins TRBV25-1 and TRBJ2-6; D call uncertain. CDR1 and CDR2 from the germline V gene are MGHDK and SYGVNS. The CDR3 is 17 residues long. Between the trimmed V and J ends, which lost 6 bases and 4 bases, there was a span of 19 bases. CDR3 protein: CASSEEIHVGGANVLTF. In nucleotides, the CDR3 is TGTGCCAGCAGCGAAGAGATTCATGTGGGAGGGGCCAACGTCCTGACTTTC.

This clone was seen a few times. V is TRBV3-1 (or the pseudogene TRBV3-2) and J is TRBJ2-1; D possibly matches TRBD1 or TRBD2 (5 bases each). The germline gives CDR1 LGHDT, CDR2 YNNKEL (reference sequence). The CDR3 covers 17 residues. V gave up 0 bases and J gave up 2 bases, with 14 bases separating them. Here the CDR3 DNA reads TGTGCCAGCAGCCAAGATCTTTGGGGGAGCCCCTACAATGAGCAGTTCTTC. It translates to CASSQDLWGSPYNEQFF.

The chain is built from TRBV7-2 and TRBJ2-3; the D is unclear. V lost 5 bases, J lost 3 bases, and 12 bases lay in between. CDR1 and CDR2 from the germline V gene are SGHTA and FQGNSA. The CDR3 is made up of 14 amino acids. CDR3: CASSPNIQTDTQYF. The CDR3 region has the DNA TGTGCCAGCAGCCCCAATATCCAGACAGATACGCAGTATTTT.

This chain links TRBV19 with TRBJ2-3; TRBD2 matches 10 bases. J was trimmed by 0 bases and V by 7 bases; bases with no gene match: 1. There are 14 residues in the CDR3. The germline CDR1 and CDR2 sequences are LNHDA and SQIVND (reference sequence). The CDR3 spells CASKTSGSTDTQYF. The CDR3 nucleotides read TGTGCCAGTAAGACTAGCGGGAGCACAGATACGCAGTATTTT.

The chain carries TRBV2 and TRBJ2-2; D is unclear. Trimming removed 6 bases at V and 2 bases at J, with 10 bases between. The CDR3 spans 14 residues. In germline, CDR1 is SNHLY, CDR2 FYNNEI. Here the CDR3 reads CASSRAPNTGELFF. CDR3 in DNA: TGTGCCAGCAGCCGGGCCCCCAACACCGGGGAGCTGTTTTTT.

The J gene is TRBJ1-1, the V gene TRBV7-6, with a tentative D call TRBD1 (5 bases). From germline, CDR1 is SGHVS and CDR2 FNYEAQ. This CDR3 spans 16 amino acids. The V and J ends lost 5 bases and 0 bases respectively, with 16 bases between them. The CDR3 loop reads CASSQFAAGLNTEAFF. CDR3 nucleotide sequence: TGTGCCAGCAGCCAGTTTGCGGCAGGGCTGAACACTGAAGCTTTCTTT.

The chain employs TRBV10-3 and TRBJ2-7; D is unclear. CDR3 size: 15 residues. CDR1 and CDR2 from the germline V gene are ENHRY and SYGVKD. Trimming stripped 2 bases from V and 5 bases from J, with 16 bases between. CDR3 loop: CAISEKKGKRDEQYF. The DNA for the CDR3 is TGTGCCATCAGTGAGAAAAAGGGAAAAAGGGACGAGCAGTACTTC.